This T cell receptor beta chain was obtained from a study of beta chain features in type 1 diabetes (dated by TCRdb to about 2018). Regarding the study in general: Mean age, gender distribution, total cell number and subset yield did not differ between patients and healthy donors. A total of about 99,000,000 sorted cells were examined across all samples, and RNA yield correlated strongly with the number of cells per subset. The study compared TCRB repertoires of sorted circulating CD4+ T cell subsets between recently diagnosed type 1 diabetes patients and matched healthy donors. Whereas all 30 or so donors provided naive and central memory subsets, regulatory and stem cell-like memory subsets were isolated from just 8 patients and roughly 8 healthy donors. General conclusions and limits of the study: Shorter templates might be favored by PCR, yet because patient and control samples were amplified and corrected together, any such skew would affect both groups equally. Naive, central memory and regulatory TCRB repertoires appeared to be more alike among patients than among healthy donors. Type 1 diabetes patients showed a moderate but significant shortening of TCRB CDR3 length in all four CD4+ subsets. Because cDNA was sequenced instead of genomic DNA, highly expressing activated cells could be over-represented, though the groups showed no difference in activation or CD3 levels. At VDJ recombination sites, type 1 diabetes patients had fewer insertions and more deleted nucleotides, which implies abnormalities in thymic rearrangement. Because small numbers of individuals were included in the HLA sub-analyses, any influence of HLA type on TCRB rearrangement was left unresolved.

A single peripheral blood draw of about 116 mL on average was collected from each donor into heparinised tubes. Naive, central memory, regulatory and stem cell-like memory CD4+ T cells were sorted on a BD FACSAria II using a panel including CD45RO, CCR7, CD25, CD127, CD95 and CD27. Purity was above 95% for every sorted population. PBMCs were isolated immediately by Lymphoprep density gradient centrifugation and stained directly without culture. To minimize batch effects, samples were stained and sorted in pairs, one healthy donor with one patient per experiment. All of the isolated RNA was reverse transcribed with the High Capacity cDNA Reverse Transcription Kit, so expressed TCRB transcripts were sequenced. Deep immunoSEQ sequencing was performed on naive, central memory and regulatory T cell samples, with an average of about 3.57 million total reads per sample. Sorted cells were lysed in RLT buffer, and RNA was extracted using DNase-treated RNeasy Micro or Mini kits according to cell number. Each cell subset was processed separately to prevent cross-contamination, with patient and healthy donor samples processed together. Using the immunoSEQ multiplex PCR, TCRB sequences were amplified from cDNA into 87-bp fragments spanning the CDR3 region. The amplicons were sequenced using the Illumina HiSeq platform. Under the source paper's analysis protocol: PCR bias was computationally corrected using synthetic template baselines, reads within Hamming distance 2 were collapsed, and singletons that could not be merged were discarded. By aligning reads against IMGT, V, D and J genes, CDR3 length, and insertions or deletions at six rearrangement sites were assigned. Within each subset, clonotype counts were normalized to the number of sorted cells before true diversity and Gini coefficients were calculated with the tcR R package. The overlap coefficient, calculated on TCRB nucleotide sequences, was used to measure repertoire sharing. Out-of-frame TCRB sequences from naive cells were analyzed as a proxy for the pre-selection repertoire. TCRdb holds this immuneACCESS table with in-frame rearrangements only. Some clones are missing; in checked studies, unresolved V genes explain under half, and the rest has no known cause. The DNA gave D and trimming, while V, J and clone size come from that table. This sample lists some 250,000 clones; 11% to 15% were detected once. Jointly, the top ten make up approximately 0.021% of the sample.

A remark on this clone: Its antigen target is currently unknown. The sample holds no much larger clone one base away, and base qualities are not on file.

The CDR3 holds 17 amino acids from the cysteine to the phenylalanine. This entry keeps only the CDR3 DNA: 51 bases, framed from base 1. Sequences SEHNR (CDR1) and FQNEAQ (CDR2) are obtained from the germline V gene (reference sequence). V is reduced by 5 bases and J by 2 bases, leaving a spacing of 19 bases between them. The clonotype originates from a man aged 30-40 years with type 1 diabetes. The chain joins TRBV7-9 to TRBJ2-1; no D gene call is confident. The sequenced sample was naive CD4+ T cells from blood. Reading the label with the study, this specimen's cell subset or site is: true naive CD4+ T cells. In nucleotides, the sequence is TGTGCCAGCAGCAGGTCCCCTGTGGGCGTGACCTACAATGAGCAGTTCTTC. Translated, this gives CASSRSPVGVTYNEQFF.